The entry below describes one TCR beta chain. Antigen specificity is unknown. These data originate in a study of cytomegalovirus exposure and HLA in healthy donors. General study results and limits: A later analysis associated about 18,000 TCR beta sequences with HLA alleles at a 0.05 false discovery rate. Cytomegalovirus-associated status was assigned to approximately 160 TCR beta chains. More clonal expansion characterized HLA-associated TCR beta chains than equally common others in a later analysis.

CDR3 length: 18 amino acids. A multiplex PCR was run with 60 Vbeta primers and 13 Jbeta primers. Here immunoSEQ multiplex PCR was the method, and the copy in TCRdb shows in-frame clones only, minus some. The repertoire holds approximately 85,000 clones, with roughly 72% as singletons. The chain is built from TRBV21-1 and TRBJ1-5; the DNA was not used to check the table's D call, TRBD1. TRBV21-1 is annotated as a pseudogene. This receptor was taken from a woman between 35 and 50 years old in good health and CMV-seropositive. The material sequenced was PBMCs. The CDR3 coding sequence is TGTGCCAGCCGGGGAAGGACAGGGGTTTGTATCGGCAATCAGCCCCAGCATTTT. This translates into CASRGRTGVCIGNQPQHF.